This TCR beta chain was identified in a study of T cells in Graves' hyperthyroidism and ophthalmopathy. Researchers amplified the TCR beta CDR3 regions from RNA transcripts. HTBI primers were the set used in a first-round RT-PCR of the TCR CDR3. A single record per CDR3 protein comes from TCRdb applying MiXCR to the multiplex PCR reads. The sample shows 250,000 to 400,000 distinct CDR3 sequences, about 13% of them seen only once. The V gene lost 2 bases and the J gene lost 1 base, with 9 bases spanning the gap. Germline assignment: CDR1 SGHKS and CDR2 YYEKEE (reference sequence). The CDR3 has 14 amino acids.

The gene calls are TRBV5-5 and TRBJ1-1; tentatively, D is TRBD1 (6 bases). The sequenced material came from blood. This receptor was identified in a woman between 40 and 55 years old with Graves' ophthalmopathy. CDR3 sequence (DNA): TGTGCCAGCAGCTTTAAACAGGGGAACACTGAAGCTTTCTTT. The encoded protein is CASSFKQGNTEAFF.